This is a list of T cell receptor beta chains from one sample in a study of blood T cell repertoires in COVID-19. Libraries were prepared by immunoSEQ multiplex PCR; TCRdb keeps only in-frame clonotypes and omits some of them. This repertoire shows 290,000 or so clones, approximately 85% found once; its top ten account for 4.5% to 6%. Sequencing was carried out using peripheral blood. Every receptor here comes from a man aged 50 to 59 with active or convalescent COVID-19. CDR3s include the opening cysteine and the closing phenylalanine or tryptophan. The D gene is left open where the match is weak. Some rows mark clone size as missing; the rest say once, few, many or name a class of expanded clone.

D,V,size,J,DNA,CDR3
TRBD2,TRBV19,.,TRBJ2-1,TGTGCCAGTAGTATAAGGGCTAGCGGGTTGTCCTGGAATGAGCAGTTCTTC,CASSIRASGLSWNEQFF
.,TRBV5-1,.,TRBJ2-1,TGCGCCAGCAGCTCCGGGTTCCTCTCCTACAATGAGCAGTTCTTC,CASSSGFLSYNEQFF
TRBD2,TRBV30,.,TRBJ2-3,TGTGCCTGGAGTGTACCCCGTAGTGGTGAGACTAGCGGGAGTGTGACAGATACGCAGTATTTT,CAWSVPRSGETSGSVTDTQYF
TRBD1,TRBV30,.,TRBJ1-2,TGTGCCTGGAGTACTTACAGGGGGCTCTATGGCTACACCTTC,CAWSTYRGLYGYTF
TRBD2,TRBV18,once,TRBJ2-7,TGTGCCAGCTCACCCCTAGCGGGAGTTGAAGAGCAGTACTTC,CASSPLAGVEEQYF
TRBD1,TRBV2,.,TRBJ1-1,TGTGCCAGCATAAGGACAGGGAGGAACACTGAAGCTTTCTTT,CASIRTGRNTEAFF
.,TRBV6-2/TRBV6-3,.,TRBJ2-3,TGTGCCAGCAGTTATCTCCACACCAGCACAGATACGCAGTATTTT,CASSYLHTSTDTQYF
.,TRBV2,.,TRBJ2-1,TGTGCCAGCACTATGTCCAATGAGCAGTTCTTC,CASTMSNEQFF
TRBD1,TRBV5-1,.,TRBJ1-1,TGCGCCAGCAGCTTGTTACAGGGGGGTCAGAACACTGAAGCTTTCTTT,CASSLLQGGQNTEAFF
.,TRBV6-2/TRBV6-3,.,TRBJ2-1,TGTGCCAGCAGTTCCCCGTTTCACAATGAGCAGTTCTTC,CASSSPFHNEQFF
TRBD1,TRBV11-1,.,TRBJ2-7,TGTGCCAGCAGCTTATTGGGACAGGGTGGTTACGAGCAGTACTTC,CASSLLGQGGYEQYF
TRBD1,TRBV27,.,TRBJ2-3,TGTGCCAGCAGCTACGGGACAGTACCCACAGATACGCAGTATTTT,CASSYGTVPTDTQYF
.,TRBV27,.,TRBJ1-1,TGTGCCAGCACAAATACGGGATCTGGGACTGAAGCTTTCTTT,CASTNTGSGTEAFF
.,TRBV7-2,.,TRBJ2-1,TGTGCCAGCAGCTCCCCGGGGTCCTACAATGAGCAGTTCTTC,CASSSPGSYNEQFF
TRBD1,TRBV28,.,TRBJ1-1,TGTGCCAGCAGTATACTCAGGGGGTACACTGAAGCTTTCTTT,CASSILRGYTEAFF
.,TRBV6-5,.,TRBJ1-2,TGTGCCAGCAGTATGACAGGTGTGAACTATGGCTACACCTTC,CASSMTGVNYGYTF
.,TRBV19,.,TRBJ2-2,TGTGCCAGTAGTAGGATCAGGGTCACCGGGGAGCTGTTTTTT,CASSRIRVTGELFF